Listed below are T cell receptor beta chains from one sample, sequenced in a study of metastatic and nonmetastatic thyroid tumors. TCRdb reanalyzed the PCR reads with MiXCR. The table shows under 35,000 clones, with around 25% occurring only once. Specimen: blood. These receptors came from a female donor with papillary thyroid cancer or a benign thyroid nodule (not recorded which). Some clones in this sample may be carry-over from other donors' samples. Both conserved end residues are trimmed from each CDR3. Each record gives: V gene, clone size, CDR3 length, CDR3 protein. The size field is filled for only some rows; it gives once, few, many or a size class.

TRBV11-1 many 15 ASTITPGQGAFDEQY
TRBV7-9 many 14 ASSLHTGGVGDTQY
TRBV7-9 many 13 ASSKAADGSYEQY
TRBV4-2 NA 15 ASSQRNMGLVSYEQY
TRBV6-1 many 13 ACSPEGLSASLAF
TRBV7-2 NA 13 ASSLAPGGINEQF
TRBV7-6 NA 11 ASSLDQSNGQY
TRBV20-1 NA 16 SARAWGGMVGPYNEQF
TRBV9 many 9 ASSAGVEQF
TRBV20-1 NA 14 SARDLTEYSNQPQH
TRBV2 few 11 VRVKERNTEAF
TRBV6-5 few 12 ASSYLLGAYGYT
TRBV6-1 few 9 AASTNSPLH
TRBV3-1 many 11 ASSPATNEKLF
TRBV6-1 medium-sized 13 ASTNKLGGGGELF
TRBV6-2/TRBV6-3 many 11 ANPGQKTDTQY
TRBV27 NA 12 ASSFSAGGYEQY